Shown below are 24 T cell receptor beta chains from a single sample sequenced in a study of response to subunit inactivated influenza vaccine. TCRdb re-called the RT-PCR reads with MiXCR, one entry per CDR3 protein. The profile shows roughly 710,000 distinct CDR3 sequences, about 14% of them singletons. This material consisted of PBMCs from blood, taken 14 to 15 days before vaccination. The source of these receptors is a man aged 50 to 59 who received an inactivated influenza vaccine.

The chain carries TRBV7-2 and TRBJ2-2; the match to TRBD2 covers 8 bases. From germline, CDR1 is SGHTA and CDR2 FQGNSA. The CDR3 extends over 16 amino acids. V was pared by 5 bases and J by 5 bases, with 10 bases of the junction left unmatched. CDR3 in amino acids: CASSGSGGGSTGELFF. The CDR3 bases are TGTGCCAGCAGCGGTTCGGGCGGGGGGTCAACCGGGGAGCTGTTTTTT.

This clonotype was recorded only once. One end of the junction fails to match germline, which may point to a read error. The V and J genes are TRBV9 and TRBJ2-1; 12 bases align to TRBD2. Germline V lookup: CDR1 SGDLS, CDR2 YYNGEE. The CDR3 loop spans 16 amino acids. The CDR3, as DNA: TGTGCCATCAGCGTACCCCTAGCGGGAGGGGGCAATGAGCAGTTCTTC. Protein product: CAISVPLAGGGNEQFF.

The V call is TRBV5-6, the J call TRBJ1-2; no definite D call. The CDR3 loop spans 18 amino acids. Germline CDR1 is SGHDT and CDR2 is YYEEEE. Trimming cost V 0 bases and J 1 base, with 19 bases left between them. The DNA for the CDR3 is TGTGCCAGCAGCTTGGCCATGGGCACCGACCTTATTAACTATGGCTACACCTTC. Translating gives CASSLAMGTDLINYGYTF.

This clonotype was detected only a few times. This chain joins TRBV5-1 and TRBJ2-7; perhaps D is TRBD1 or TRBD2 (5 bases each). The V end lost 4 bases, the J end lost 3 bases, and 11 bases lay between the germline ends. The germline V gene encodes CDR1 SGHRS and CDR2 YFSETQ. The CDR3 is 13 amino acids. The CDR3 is CASSDGTVYEQYF. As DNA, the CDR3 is TGCGCCAGCAGCGACGGGACGGTCTACGAGCAGTACTTC.

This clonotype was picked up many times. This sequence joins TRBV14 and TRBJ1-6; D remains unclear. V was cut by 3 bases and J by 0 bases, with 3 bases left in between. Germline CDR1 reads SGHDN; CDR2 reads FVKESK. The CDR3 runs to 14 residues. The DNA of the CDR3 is TGTGCCAGCAGCCAGGGCTCCTATAATTCACCCCTCCACTTT. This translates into CASSQGSYNSPLHF.

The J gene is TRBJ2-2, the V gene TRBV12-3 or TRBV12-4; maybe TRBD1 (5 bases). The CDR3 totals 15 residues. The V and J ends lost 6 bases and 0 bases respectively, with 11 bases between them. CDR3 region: CASRPRTTNTGELFF. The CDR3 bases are TGTGCCAGCAGACCCAGGACAACGAACACCGGGGAGCTGTTTTTT.

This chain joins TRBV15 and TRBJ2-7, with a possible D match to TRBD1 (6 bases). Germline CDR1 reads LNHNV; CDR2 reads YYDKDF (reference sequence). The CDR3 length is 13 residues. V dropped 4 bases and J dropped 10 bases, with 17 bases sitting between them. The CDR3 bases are TGTGCCACCAGCACCCGAAGACAGGAAGAACAGTACTTC. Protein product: CATSTRRQEEQYF.

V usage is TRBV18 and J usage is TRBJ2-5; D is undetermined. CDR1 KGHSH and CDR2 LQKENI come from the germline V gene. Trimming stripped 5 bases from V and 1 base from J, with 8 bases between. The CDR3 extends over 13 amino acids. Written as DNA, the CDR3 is TGTGCCAGCTCAGCGAACCTCCAAGAGACCCAGTACTTC. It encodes CASSANLQETQYF.

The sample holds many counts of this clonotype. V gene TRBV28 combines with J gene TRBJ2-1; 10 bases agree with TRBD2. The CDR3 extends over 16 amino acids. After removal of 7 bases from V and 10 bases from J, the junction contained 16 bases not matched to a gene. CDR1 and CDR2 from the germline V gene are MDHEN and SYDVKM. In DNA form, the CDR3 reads TGTGCCAGCACCCTACGCAGCGGGAGGGCGTCTAGGGAGCAGTTCTTC. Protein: CASTLRSGRASREQFF.

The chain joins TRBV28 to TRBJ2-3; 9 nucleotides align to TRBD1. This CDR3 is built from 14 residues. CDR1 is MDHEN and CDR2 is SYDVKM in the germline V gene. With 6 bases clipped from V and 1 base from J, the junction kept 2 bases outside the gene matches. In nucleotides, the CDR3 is TGTGCCAGCAGCACAGGGGGCCGCACAGATACGCAGTATTTT. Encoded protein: CASSTGGRTDTQYF.

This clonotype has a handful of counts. The CDR3 bases are TGTGCCAGCAGTGGTCGGACAGTTGTTAGCAATCAGCCCCAGCATTTT. Its translation is CASSGRTVVSNQPQHF. V is TRBV6-1 and J is TRBJ1-5; D is perhaps TRBD1 (6 bases). Between the trimmed V and J ends, which lost 4 bases and 0 bases, there was a span of 13 bases. Germline loops: CDR1 MNHNS, CDR2 SASEGT. The CDR3 is 16 amino acids.

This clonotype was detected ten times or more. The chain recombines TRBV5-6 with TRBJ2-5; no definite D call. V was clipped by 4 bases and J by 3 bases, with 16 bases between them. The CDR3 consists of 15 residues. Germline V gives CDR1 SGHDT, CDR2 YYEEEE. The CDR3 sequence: CASSVLRRDKETQYF. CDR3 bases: TGTGCCAGCAGCGTGCTAAGAAGGGATAAAGAGACCCAGTACTTC.

This CDR3 is CASSFRPTEAFF. The CDR3 nucleotides read TGTGCCAGCAGTTTCAGGCCCACTGAAGCTTTCTTT. The chain combines TRBV12-3 or TRBV12-4 with TRBJ1-1, with unresolved D. The CDR3 consists of 12 residues. V was clipped by 3 bases and J by 4 bases, with 6 bases between them.

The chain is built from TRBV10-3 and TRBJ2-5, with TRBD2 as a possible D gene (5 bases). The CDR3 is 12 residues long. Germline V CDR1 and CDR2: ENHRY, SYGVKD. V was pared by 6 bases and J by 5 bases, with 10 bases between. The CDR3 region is CAISGTGETQYF. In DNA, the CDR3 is TGTGCCATCAGCGGAACGGGGGAGACCCAGTACTTC.

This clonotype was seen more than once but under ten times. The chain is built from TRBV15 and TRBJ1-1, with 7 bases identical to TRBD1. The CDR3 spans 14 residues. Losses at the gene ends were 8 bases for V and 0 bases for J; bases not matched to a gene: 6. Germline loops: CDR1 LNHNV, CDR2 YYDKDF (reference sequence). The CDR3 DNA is TGTGCCACCCGGGACAGCTACATGAACACTGAAGCTTTCTTT. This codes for CATRDSYMNTEAFF. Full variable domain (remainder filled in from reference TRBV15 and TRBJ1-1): DAMVIQNPRYQVTQFGKPVTLSCSQTLNHNVMYWYQQKSSQAPKLLFHYYDKDFNNEADTPDNFQSRRPNTSFCFLDIRSPGLGDTAMYLCATRDSYMNTEAFFGQGTRLTVV.

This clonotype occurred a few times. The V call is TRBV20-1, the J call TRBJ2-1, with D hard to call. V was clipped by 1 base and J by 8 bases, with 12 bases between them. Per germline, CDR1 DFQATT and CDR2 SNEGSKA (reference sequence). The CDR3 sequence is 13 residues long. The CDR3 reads CSARGGGYDEQFF. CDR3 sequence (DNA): TGCAGTGCTAGAGGAGGTGGTTACGATGAGCAGTTCTTC.

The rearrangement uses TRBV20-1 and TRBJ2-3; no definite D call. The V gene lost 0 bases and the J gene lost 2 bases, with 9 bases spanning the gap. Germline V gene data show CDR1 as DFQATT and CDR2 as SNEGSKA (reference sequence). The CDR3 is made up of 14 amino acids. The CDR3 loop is CSARDWQVTDTQYF. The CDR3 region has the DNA TGCAGTGCTAGAGATTGGCAGGTCACAGATACGCAGTATTTT.

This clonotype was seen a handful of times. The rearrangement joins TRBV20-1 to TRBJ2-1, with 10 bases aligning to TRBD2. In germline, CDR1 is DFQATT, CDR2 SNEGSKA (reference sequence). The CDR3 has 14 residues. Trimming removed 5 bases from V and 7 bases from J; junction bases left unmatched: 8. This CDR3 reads CSARAGGPRNEQFF. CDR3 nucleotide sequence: TGCAGTGCTCGAGCGGGAGGGCCGAGAAATGAGCAGTTCTTC.

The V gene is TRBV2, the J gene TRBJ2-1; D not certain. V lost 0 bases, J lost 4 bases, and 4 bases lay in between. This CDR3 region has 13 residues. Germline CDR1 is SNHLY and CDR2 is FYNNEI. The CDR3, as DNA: TGTGCCAGCAGTGAAGCTGATTACAATGAGCAGTTCTTC. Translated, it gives CASSEADYNEQFF.

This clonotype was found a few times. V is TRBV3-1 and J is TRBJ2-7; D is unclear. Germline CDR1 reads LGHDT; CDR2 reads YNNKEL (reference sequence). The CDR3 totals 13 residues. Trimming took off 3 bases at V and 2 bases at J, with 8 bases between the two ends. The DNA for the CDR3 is TGTGCCAGCAGCCATTTAGCCACCTACGAGCAGTACTTC. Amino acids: CASSHLATYEQYF.

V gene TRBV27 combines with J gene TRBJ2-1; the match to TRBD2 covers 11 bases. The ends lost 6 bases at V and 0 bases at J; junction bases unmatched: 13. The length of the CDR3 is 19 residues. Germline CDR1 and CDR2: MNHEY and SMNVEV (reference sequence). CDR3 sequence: CASSTGTSGFRSSYNEQFF. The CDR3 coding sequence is TGTGCCAGCAGCACCGGGACTAGCGGATTCAGAAGCTCCTACAATGAGCAGTTCTTC.

CDR3 in DNA: TGTGCCACCAGTGAGCCGACAGGGGGAGGAGCCGGGGAGCTGTTTTTT. Translating gives CATSEPTGGGAGELFF. The chain has TRBV24-1 and TRBJ2-2; 9 positions agree with TRBD1. The CDR3 is 16 residues long. Unmatched junction bases numbered 8, after V lost 4 bases and J lost 6 bases. Germline CDR1 and CDR2: KGHDR and SFDVKD.

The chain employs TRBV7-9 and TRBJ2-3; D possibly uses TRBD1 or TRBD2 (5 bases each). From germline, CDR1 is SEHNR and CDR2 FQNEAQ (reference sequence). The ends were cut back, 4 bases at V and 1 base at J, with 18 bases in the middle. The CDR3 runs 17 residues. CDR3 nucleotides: TGTGCCAGCAGCTACTTCGGGGCATCTCGGGGCACAGATACGCAGTATTTT. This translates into CASSYFGASRGTDTQYF.

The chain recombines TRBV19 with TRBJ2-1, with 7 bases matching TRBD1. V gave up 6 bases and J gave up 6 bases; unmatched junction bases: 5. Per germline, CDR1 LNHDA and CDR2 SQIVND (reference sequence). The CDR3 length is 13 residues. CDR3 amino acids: CASRRGQSNEQFF. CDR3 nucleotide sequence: TGTGCCAGTAGGAGGGGACAGAGCAATGAGCAGTTCTTC.